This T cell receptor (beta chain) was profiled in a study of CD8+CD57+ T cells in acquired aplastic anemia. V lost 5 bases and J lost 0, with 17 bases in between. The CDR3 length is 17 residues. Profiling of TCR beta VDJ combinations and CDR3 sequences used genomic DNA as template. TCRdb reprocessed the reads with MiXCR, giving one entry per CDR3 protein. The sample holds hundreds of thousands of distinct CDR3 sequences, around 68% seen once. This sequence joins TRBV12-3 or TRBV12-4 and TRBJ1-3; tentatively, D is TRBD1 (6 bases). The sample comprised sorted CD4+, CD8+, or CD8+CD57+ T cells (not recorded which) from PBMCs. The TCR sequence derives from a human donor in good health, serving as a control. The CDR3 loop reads CASSLRGHQGSGNTIYF. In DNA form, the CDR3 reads TGTGCCAGCAGTCTTAGGGGACACCAAGGCTCTGGAAACACCATATATTTT.